This T cell receptor (beta chain) was profiled in a study of T cells after somatic rescue of genetic block. About this clone itself: One end of the junction does not line up with germline, which may come from a read error.

Using immunoSEQ multiplex PCR, the repertoire was profiled, and TCRdb retains in-frame clones only, with some absent. Seen here are 95,000 to 120,000 clones, just over 90% observed once, and the top ten hold 1.4%. Sequences were obtained from peripheral blood mononuclear cells (PBMCs). This TCR derives from a woman aged 18-35 years.

CDR3 in DNA: TGTGCCTGGAGTGGCCGCGAGGGTCAGGCCCAGCATTTT. This gives the protein CAWSGREGQAQHF. V and J are TRBV30 and TRBJ1-5; D is ambiguous. The length of the CDR3 is 13 residues. Germline lookup yields CDR1 GTSNPN and CDR2 SVGIG (reference sequence).